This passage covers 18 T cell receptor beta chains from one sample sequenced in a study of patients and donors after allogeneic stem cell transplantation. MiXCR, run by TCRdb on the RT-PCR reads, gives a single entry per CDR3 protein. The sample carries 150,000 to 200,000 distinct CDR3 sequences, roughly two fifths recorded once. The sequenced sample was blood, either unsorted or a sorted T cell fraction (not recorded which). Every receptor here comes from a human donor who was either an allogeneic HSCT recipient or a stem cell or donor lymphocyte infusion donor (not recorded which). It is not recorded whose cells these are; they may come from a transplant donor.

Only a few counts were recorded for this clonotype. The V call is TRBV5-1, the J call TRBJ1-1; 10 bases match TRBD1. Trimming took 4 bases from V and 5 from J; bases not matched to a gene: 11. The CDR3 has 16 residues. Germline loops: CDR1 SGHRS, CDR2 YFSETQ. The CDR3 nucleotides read TGCGCCAGCAGCCCCGGACAGGGGGGCGGAGAGACTGAAGCTTTCTTT. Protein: CASSPGQGGGETEAFF.

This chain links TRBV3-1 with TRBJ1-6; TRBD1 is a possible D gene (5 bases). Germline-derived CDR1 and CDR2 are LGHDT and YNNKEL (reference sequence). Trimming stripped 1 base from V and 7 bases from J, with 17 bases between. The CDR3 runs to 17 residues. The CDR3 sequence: CASSQAPLDSGNSPLHF. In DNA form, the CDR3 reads TGTGCCAGCAGCCAAGCCCCCCTCGACAGTGGCAATTCACCCCTCCACTTT.

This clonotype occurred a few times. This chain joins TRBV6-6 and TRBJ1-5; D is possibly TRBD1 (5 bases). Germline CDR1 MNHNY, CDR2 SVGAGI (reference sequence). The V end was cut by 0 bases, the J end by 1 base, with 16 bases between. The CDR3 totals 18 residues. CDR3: CASSYSIRQGASNQPQHF. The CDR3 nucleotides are TGTGCCAGCAGTTACTCGATAAGGCAGGGAGCGAGCAATCAGCCCCAGCATTTT.

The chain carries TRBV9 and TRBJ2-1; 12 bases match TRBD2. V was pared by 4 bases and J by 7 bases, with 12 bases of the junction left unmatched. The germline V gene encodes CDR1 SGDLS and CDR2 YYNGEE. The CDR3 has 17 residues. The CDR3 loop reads CASSPGGLAGGQNEQFF. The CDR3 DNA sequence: TGTGCCAGCAGCCCAGGGGGGCTAGCGGGAGGGCAAAATGAGCAGTTCTTC.

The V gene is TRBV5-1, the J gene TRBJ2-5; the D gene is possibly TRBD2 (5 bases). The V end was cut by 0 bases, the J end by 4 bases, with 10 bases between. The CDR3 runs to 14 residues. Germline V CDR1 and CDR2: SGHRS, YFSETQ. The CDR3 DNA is TGCGCCAGCAGCTTGGAGGTTAGCGTAGAGACCCAGTACTTC. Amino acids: CASSLEVSVETQYF.

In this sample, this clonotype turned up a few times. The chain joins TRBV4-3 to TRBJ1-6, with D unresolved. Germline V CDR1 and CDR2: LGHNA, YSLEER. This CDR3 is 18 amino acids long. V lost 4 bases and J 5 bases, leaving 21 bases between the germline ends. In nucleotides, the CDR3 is TGCGCCAGCAGCCTCCTTACTGGGGTTTCCGGGGATAATTCACCCCTCCACTTT. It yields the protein CASSLLTGVSGDNSPLHF.

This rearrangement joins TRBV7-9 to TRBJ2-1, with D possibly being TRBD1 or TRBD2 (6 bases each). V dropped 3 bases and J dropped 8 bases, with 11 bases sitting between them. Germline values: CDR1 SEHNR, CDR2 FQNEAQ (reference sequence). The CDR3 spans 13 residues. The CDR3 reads CASSFGGPDEQFF. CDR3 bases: TGTGCCAGCAGCTTCGGGGGCCCGGATGAGCAGTTCTTC.

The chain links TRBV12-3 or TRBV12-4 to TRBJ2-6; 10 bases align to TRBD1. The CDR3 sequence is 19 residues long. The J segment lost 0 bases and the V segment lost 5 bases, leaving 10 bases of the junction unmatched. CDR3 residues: CASSPYQGQGHSGANVLTF. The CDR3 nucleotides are TGTGCCAGCAGTCCTTACCAGGGACAGGGGCACTCTGGGGCCAACGTCCTGACTTTC.

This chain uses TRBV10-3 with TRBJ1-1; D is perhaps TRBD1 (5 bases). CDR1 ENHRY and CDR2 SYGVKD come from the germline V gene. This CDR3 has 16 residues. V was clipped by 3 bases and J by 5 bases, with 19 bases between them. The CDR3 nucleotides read TGTGCCATCAGTGAAGCTAGGCAAGGGGTTGTTACTGAAGCTTTCTTT. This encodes CAISEARQGVVTEAFF.

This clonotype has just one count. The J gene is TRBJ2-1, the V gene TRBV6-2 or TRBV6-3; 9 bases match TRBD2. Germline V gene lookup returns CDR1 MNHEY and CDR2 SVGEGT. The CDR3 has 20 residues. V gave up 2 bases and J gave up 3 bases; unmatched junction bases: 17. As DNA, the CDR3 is TGTGCCAGCAGTTACCGGATTCGGCTAGCGGGATCTCCTCTCTACAATGAGCAGTTCTTC. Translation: CASSYRIRLAGSPLYNEQFF.

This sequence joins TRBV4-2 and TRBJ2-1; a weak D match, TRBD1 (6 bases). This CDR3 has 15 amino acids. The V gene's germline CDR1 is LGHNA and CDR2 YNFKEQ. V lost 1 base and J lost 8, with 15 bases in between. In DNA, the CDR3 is TGTGCCAGCAGCCAAGGTCCCTTACAGGGACATGAGCAGTTCTTC. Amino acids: CASSQGPLQGHEQFF.

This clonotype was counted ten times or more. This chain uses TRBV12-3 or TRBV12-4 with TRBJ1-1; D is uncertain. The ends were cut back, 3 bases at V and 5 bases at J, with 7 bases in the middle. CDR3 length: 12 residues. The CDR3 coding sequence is TGTGCCAGCAGTTTGATGGGGACTGAAGCTTTCTTT. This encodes CASSLMGTEAFF.

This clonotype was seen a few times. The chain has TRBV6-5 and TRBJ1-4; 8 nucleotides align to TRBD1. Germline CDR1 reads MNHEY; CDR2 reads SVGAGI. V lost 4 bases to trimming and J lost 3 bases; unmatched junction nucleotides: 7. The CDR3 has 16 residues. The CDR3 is CASSSYRDRPNEKLFF. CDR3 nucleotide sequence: TGTGCCAGCAGTTCCTACAGGGACAGGCCTAATGAAAAACTGTTTTTT.

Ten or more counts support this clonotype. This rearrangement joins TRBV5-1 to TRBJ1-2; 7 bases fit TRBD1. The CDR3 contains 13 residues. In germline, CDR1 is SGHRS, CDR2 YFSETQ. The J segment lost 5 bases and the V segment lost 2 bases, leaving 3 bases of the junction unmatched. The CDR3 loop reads CASSLTGEYGYTF. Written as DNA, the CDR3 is TGCGCCAGCAGCTTAACAGGGGAGTATGGCTACACCTTC.

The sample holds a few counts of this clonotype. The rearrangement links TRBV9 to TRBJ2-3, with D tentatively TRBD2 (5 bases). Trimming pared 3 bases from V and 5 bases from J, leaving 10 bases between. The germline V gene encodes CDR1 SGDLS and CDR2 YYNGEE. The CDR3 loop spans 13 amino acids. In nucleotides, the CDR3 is TGTGCCAGCAGCGCCCCGGCGGGAGATACGCAGTATTTT. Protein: CASSAPAGDTQYF.

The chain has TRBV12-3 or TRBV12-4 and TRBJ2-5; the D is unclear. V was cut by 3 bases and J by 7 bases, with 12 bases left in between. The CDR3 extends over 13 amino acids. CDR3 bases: TGTGCCAGCAGTTTCCCAAAGGGTAGGACCCAGTACTTC. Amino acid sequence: CASSFPKGRTQYF.

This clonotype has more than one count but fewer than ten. The CDR3 nucleotides are TGTGCCAGCAGCCACGGCGATTCTAACTATGGCTACACCTTC. It translates to CASSHGDSNYGYTF. This sequence joins TRBV5-6 and TRBJ1-2; D gene uncertain. The CDR3 sequence is 14 residues long. Trimming pared 4 bases from V and 0 bases from J, leaving 10 bases between. Germline lookup yields CDR1 SGHDT and CDR2 YYEEEE.

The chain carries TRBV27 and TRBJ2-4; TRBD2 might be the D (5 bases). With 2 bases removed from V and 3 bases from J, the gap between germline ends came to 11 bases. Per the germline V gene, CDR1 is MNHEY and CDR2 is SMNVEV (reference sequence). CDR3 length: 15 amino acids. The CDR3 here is CASSLRQGSKNIQYF. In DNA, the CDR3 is TGTGCCAGCAGTTTACGTCAAGGGAGCAAAAACATTCAGTACTTC.